Below, one T cell receptor beta chain is given with its context. The data derive from a study of blood T cell repertoires in COVID-19. The overall study: Whether acute or convalescent, the COVID-19 samples came from the United States, Italy and Spain.

Donors were grouped by their self-reported clinical history. Produced via immunoSEQ multiplex PCR; TCRdb's table is partial and in-frame only. The sample holds 380,000 or so clones, approximately 88% seen once. This CDR3 spans 13 amino acids. CDR1 is PRHDT and CDR2 is FYEKMQ in the germline V gene (reference sequence). Trimming removed 5 bases at V and 2 bases at J, with 9 bases between. Sample: PBMCs or T cells enriched from blood (not recorded which). The chain carries TRBV13 and TRBJ1-2; D is possibly TRBD1 (6 bases). The receptor's source is a woman aged 30 to 39 with acute COVID-19. The CDR3 region has the DNA TGTGCCAGCAGCGTTACAGGGAACTATGGCTACACCTTC. Translating it yields CASSVTGNYGYTF.